This entry is about one TCR beta chain. The antigen remains undetermined. This sample was included in a study of T cells and Merkel cell carcinoma outcomes. Clones were sequenced by immunoSEQ multiplex PCR, and TCRdb holds only the in-frame ones, with some missing. There are 11,000 to 15,000 clones in the sample; 80% to 95% occur only once, and about 2% lies in the top ten. This CDR3 comprises 16 residues. V lost 1 base, J lost 2 bases, and 2 bases stayed unmatched. Germline V lookup: CDR1 SGHTA, CDR2 FQGNSA. Points from the study as a whole: Repertoire plus T-cell density reportedly predicted Merkel cell carcinoma outcomes.

The receptor comes from a human donor with Merkel cell carcinoma. The V and J genes are TRBV7-2 and TRBJ2-6; TRBD1 aligns across 7 bases. The sample taken for sequencing was tumor tissue from Merkel cell carcinoma. The CDR3 DNA is TGTGCCAGCAGCTTAGTTGGGACAGCTGGGGCCAACGTCCTGACTTTC. Amino acid sequence: CASSLVGTAGANVLTF.